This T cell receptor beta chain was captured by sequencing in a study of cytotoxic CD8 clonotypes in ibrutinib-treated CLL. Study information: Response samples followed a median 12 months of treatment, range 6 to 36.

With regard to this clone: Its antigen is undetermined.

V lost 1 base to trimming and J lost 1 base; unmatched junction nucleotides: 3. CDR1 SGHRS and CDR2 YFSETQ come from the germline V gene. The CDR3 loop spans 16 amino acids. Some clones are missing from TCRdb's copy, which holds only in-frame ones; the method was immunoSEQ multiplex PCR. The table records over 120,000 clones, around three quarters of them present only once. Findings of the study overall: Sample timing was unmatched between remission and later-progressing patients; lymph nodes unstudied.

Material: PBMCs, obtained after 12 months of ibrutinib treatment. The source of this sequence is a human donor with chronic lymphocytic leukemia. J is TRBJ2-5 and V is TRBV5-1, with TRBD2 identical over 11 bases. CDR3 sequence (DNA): TGCGCCAGCAGCTTGACGACTAGCGGGGTCCAAGAGACCCAGTACTTC. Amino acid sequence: CASSLTTSGVQETQYF.